The TCR beta chain under discussion was sequenced for a study of cytomegalovirus exposure and HLA in healthy donors. Regarding the study as a whole: First-cohort TCR clusters were later found to tend to co-occur in the approximately 110 validation repertoires. The classifier reportedly diagnosed cytomegalovirus status with high specificity and sensitivity.

The study drew the donors from its roughly 110-subject validation cohort, separate from the approximately 670-subject first cohort. A remark on this clone: Its antigen is not identified.

Data came from immunoSEQ multiplex PCR; TCRdb stores just in-frame clones and leaves some out. The sample contains 150,000 to 200,000 clones, about 81% of which appear only once. The sequence was obtained from a woman aged 25 to 39 in good health and CMV-seronegative. The specimen sequenced was PBMCs.

CDR3 coding DNA: TGCGCCAGCAGCCGAGGTTCCCAGGCAGGGTTCCGTAACAATGAGCAGTTCTTC. It codes for CASSRGSQAGFRNNEQFF. This chain uses TRBV4-1 with TRBJ2-1; possible D gene TRBD1, 5 bases. V was pared by 4 bases and J by 5 bases, with 24 bases between. This CDR3 is built from 18 residues. Germline CDR1 and CDR2: MGHRA and YSYEKL.